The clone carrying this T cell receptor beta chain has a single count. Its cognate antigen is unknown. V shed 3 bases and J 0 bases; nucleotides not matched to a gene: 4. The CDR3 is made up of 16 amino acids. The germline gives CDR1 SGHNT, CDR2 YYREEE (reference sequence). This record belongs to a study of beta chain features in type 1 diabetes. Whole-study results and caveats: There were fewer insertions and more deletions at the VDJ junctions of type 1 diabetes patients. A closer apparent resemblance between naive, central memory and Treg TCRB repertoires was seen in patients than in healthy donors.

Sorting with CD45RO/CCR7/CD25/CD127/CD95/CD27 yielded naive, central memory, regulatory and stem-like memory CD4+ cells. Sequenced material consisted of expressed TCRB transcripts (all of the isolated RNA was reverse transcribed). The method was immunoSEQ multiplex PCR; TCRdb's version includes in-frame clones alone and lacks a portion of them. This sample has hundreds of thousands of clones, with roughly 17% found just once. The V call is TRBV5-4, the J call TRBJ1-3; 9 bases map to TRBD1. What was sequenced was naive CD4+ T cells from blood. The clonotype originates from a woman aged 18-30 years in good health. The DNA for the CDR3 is TGTGCCAGCAGCTCCGGGACAGGGCGCTCTGGAAACACCATATATTTT. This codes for CASSSGTGRSGNTIYF.